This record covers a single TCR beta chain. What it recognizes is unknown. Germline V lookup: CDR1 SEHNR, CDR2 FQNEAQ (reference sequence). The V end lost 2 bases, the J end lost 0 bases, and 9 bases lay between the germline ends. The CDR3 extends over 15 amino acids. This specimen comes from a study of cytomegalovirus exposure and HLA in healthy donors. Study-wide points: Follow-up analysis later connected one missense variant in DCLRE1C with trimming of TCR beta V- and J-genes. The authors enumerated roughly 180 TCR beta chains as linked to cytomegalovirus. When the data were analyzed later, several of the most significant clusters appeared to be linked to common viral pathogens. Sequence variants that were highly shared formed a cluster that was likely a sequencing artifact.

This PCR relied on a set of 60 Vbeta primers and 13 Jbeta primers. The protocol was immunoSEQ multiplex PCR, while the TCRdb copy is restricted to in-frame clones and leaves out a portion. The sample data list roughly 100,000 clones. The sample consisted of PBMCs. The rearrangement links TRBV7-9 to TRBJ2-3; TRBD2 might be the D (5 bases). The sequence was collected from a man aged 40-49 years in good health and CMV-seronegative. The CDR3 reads CASSLRSDSTDTQYF. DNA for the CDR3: TGTGCCAGCAGCTTACGTAGCGATAGCACAGATACGCAGTATTTT.